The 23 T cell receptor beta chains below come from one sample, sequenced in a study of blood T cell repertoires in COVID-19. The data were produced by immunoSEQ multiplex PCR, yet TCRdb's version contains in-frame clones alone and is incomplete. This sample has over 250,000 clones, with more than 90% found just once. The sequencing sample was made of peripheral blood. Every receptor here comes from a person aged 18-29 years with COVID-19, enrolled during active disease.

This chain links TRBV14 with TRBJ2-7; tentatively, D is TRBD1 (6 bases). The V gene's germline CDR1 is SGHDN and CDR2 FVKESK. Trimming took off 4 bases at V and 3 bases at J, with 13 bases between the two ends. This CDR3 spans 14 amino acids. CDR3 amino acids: CASSRGAQGYEQYF. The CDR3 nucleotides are TGTGCCAGCAGCCGAGGTGCACAGGGCTACGAGCAGTACTTC.

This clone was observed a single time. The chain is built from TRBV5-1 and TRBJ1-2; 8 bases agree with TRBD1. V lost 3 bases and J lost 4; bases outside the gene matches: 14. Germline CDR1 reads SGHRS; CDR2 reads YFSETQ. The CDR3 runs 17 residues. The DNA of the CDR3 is TGCGCCAGCAGCTCACCGGGACAGGAGTTTGGCTTCTATGGCTACACCTTC. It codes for CASSSPGQEFGFYGYTF.

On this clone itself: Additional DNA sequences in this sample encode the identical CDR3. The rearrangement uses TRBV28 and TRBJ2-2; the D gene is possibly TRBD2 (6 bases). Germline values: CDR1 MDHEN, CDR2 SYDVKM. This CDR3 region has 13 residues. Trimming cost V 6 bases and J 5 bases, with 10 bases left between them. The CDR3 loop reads CASSLGGTGELFF. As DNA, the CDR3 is TGTGCCAGCAGCCTCGGAGGGACCGGGGAGCTGTTTTTT.

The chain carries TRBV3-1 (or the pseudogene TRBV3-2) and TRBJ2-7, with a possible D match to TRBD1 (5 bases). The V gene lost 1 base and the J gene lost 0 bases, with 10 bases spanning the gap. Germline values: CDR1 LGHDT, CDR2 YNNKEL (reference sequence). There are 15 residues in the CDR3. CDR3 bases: TGTGCCAGCAGCCAAGCAGGGCCGAGCTCCTACGAGCAGTACTTC. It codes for CASSQAGPSSYEQYF.

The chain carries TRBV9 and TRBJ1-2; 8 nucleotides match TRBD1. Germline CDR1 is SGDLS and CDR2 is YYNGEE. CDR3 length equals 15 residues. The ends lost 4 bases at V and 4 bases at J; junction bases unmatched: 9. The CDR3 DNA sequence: TGTGCCAGCAGCACTCGACAGGGGTCTCTCTATGGCTACACCTTC. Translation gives CASSTRQGSLYGYTF.

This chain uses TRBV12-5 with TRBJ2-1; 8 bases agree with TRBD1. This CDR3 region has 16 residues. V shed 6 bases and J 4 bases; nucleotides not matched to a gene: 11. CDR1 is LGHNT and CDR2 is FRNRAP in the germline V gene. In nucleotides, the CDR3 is TGTGCTAGTGGGCCTCCTCTTCGGGACAGGTACAATGAGCAGTTCTTC. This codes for CASGPPLRDRYNEQFF.

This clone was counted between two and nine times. Here the CDR3 DNA reads TGTGCCAGCCGGGCTAGCGGTAACACCGGGGAGCTGTTTTTT. The encoded protein is CASRASGNTGELFF. The rearrangement joins TRBV18 to TRBJ2-2, with TRBD2 matching 7 bases. CDR3 size: 14 residues. Germline CDR1 KGHSH, CDR2 LQKENI. V was clipped by 8 bases and J by 2 bases; unmatched bases: 5.

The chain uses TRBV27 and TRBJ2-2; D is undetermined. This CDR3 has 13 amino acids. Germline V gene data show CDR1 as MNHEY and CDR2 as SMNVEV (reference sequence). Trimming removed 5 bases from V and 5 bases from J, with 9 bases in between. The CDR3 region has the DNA TGTGCCAGCAGTCCTACGGGTACCGGGGAGCTGTTTTTT. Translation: CASSPTGTGELFF.

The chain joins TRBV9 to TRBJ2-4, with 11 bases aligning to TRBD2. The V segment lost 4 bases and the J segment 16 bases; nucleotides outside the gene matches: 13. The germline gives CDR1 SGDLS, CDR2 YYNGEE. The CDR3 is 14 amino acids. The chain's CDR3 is CASSPSSGRAPRYF. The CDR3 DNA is TGTGCCAGCAGCCCCAGTAGCGGGAGGGCCCCAAGATACTTC.

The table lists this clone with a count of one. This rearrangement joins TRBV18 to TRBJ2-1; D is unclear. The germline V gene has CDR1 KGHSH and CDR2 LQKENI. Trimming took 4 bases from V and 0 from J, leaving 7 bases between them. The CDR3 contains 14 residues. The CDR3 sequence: CASSLGSSYNEQFF. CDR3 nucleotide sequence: TGTGCCAGCTCACTCGGTAGCTCCTACAATGAGCAGTTCTTC.

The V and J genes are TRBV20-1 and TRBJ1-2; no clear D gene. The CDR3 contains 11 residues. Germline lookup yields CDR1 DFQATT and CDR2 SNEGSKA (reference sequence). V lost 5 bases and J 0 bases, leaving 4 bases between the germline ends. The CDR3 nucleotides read TGCAGTGCTTACACTAACTATGGCTACACCTTC. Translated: CSAYTNYGYTF.

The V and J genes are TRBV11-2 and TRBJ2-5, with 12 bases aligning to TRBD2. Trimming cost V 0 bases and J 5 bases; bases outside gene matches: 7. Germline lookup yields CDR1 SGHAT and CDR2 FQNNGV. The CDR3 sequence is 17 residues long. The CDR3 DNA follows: TGTGCCAGCAGCTTAGATCTAGCGGGAGGGCCTGGGGAGACCCAGTACTTC. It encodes CASSLDLAGGPGETQYF.

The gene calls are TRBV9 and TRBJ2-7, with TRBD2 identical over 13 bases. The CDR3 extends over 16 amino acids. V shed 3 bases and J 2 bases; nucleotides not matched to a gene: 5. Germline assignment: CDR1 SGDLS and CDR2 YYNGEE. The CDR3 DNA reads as TGTGCCAGCAGCGCCGGGACTAGCGGGGTTCCCTACGAGCAGTACTTC. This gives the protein CASSAGTSGVPYEQYF.

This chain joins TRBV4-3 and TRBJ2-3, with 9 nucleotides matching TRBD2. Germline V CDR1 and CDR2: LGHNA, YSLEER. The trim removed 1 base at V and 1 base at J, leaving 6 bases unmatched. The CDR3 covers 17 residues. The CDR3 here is CASSQAHWTSGTDTQYF. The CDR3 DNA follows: TGCGCCAGCAGCCAAGCTCACTGGACTAGCGGCACAGATACGCAGTATTTT.

The chain's CDR3 is CASSALRGTGELFF. The CDR3 DNA reads as TGTGCCAGCAGCGCCCTTAGGGGGACCGGGGAGCTGTTTTTT. The V gene is TRBV9, the J gene TRBJ2-2; D possibly corresponds to TRBD1 (6 bases). The CDR3 consists of 14 residues. Trimming cost V 3 bases and J 5 bases, with 11 bases left between them. Germline CDR1 reads SGDLS; CDR2 reads YYNGEE.

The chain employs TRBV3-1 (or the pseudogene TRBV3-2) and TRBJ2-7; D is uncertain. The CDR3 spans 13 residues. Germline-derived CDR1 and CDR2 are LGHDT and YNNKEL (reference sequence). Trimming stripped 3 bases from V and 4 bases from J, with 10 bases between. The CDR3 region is CASSQGFLYEQYF. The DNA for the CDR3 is TGTGCCAGCAGCCAGGGCTTCCTATACGAGCAGTACTTC.

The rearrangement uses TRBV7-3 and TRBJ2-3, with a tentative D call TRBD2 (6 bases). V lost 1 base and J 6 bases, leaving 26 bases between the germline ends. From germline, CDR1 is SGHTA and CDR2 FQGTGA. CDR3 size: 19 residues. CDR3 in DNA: TGTGCCAGCAGCTTAAGGGGTGGTAGCGGAACCTCCTGGCGGGATACGCAGTATTTT. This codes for CASSLRGGSGTSWRDTQYF. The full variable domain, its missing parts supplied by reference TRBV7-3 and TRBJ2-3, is GAGVSQTPSNKVTEKGKYVELRCDPISGHTALYWYRQSLGQGPEFLIYFQGTGAADDSGLPNDRFFAVRPEGSVSTLKIQRTERGDSAVYLCASSLRGGSGTSWRDTQYFGPGTRLTVL.

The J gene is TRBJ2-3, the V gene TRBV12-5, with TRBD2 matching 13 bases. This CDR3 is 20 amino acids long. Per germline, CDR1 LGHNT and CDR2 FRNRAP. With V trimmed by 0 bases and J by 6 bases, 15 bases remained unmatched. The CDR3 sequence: CASGLVAGAGLAGVRDTQYF. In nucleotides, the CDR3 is TGTGCTAGTGGTTTGGTAGCGGGGGCAGGACTAGCGGGAGTTAGGGATACGCAGTATTTT.

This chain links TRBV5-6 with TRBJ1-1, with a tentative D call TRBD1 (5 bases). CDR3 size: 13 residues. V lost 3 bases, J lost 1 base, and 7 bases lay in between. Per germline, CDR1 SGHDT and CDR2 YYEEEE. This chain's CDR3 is CASSSTGNTEAFF. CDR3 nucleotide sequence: TGTGCCAGCAGCTCAACAGGGAACACTGAAGCTTTCTTT.

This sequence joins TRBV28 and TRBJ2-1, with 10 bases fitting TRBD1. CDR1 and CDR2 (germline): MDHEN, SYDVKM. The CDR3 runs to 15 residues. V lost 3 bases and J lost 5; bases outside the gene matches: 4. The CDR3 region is CASSFLDRGDNEQFF. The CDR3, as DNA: TGTGCCAGCAGTTTCCTGGACAGGGGGGACAATGAGCAGTTCTTC.

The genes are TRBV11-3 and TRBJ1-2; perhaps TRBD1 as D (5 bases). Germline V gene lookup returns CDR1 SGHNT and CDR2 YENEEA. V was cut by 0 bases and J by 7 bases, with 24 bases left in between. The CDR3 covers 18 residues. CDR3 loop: CASSLDQGIPMVCLGYTF. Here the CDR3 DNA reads TGTGCCAGCAGCTTAGATCAGGGCATCCCGATGGTCTGTCTTGGCTACACCTTC.

CDR3 sequence (DNA): TGCGCCAGCAGCCCCGGGGAGAACACTGAAGCTTTCTTT. Protein: CASSPGENTEAFF. This chain connects TRBV5-1 to TRBJ1-1; D is unclear. The CDR3 totals 13 residues. Germline assignment: CDR1 SGHRS and CDR2 YFSETQ. V lost 4 bases, J lost 1 base, and 8 bases lay in between.

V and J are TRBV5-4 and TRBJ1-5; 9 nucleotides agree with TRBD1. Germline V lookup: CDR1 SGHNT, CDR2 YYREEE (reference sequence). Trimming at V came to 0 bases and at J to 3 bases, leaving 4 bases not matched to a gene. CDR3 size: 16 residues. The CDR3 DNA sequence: TGTGCCAGCAGCTTGGGGGGACAGGGTGCCAATCAGCCCCAGCATTTT. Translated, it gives CASSLGGQGANQPQHF.